The present T cell receptor (beta chain) was sequenced within a study of blood T cell repertoires in COVID-19. This CDR3 is 13 amino acids long. V shed 2 bases and J shed 6 bases, with 8 bases lying between them. Method: immunoSEQ multiplex PCR; TCRdb's copy keeps in-frame clones and lacks some. The table has 150,000 to 200,000 clones, roughly 90% seen once. V and J are TRBV12-3 or TRBV12-4 and TRBJ1-5; no reliable D call. The specimen was PBMCs or T cells enriched from blood (not recorded which). This TCR was sampled from a woman aged 45-65 years who had recovered from COVID-19. The CDR3 protein is CASSLNQFQPQHF. The CDR3 bases are TGTGCCAGCAGTTTAAACCAGTTTCAGCCCCAGCATTTT.